This T cell receptor beta chain was observed in a study of OX40 agonist ivuxolimab in advanced cancers. Overall study findings and caveats: The authors did not determine the antigen specificity of the expanded peripheral T cells. Those patients achieving a partial response at 0.1-3.0 mg/kg showed among the lowest clonal expansion.

Sequencing used immunoSEQ multiplex PCR; TCRdb keeps in-frame clones, though not all of them. The sample yields about 140,000 clones, 90% seen once. To note about this clone: No antigen is known for it.

CDR3 length: 18 residues. The germline CDR1 and CDR2 sequences are WNHNN and SYGVQD (reference sequence). V shed 2 bases and J 5 bases; nucleotides not matched to a gene: 8. J is TRBJ2-5 and V is TRBV10-1, with 16 bases that match TRBD2. The receptor was isolated from an adult with an advanced solid tumor such as melanoma, head and neck, liver or kidney cancer. This specimen was CD4+ or CD8+ T cells sorted from blood, taken in a trial of the OX40 agonist ivuxolimab. The CDR3 DNA sequence: TGCGCCAGCAGTGAGGGTGGGACTAGCGGGAGGGCCGGCGAGACCCAGTACTTC. Translation: CASSEGGTSGRAGETQYF.